This TCR beta chain was found in a study of shared clonotypes between healthy human individuals. Background on the study: Participating donors consisted of two women and three men aged 18 to 49. Broader study findings: Memory subsets generally showed smaller estimated richness than naive subsets did. Shared clonotypes across all four donors exceeded non-shared ones in generation probability.

A remark on this clone: Its antigen is not known.

J gave up 4 bases and V 2 bases, and 9 bases lay outside the gene matches. The CDR3 is made up of 16 amino acids. Germline V gene sequence: CDR1 ENHRY, CDR2 SYGVKD. Deep-level settings were used for running the assay. TCRdb keeps only in-frame clones here, not all; method: immunoSEQ multiplex PCR. The sample holds about 820,000 clones; over 90% are singletons and the top ten take 24%. Positive CCR7 selection of CD45RO-negative cells yielded the naive CD8 cells, and terminally differentiated effector memory CD45RA+ cells were excluded. The rearrangement joins TRBV10-3 to TRBJ1-2, with 8 bases fitting TRBD1. The receptor was derived from a man younger than 40 in good health. Sample: naive CD8+ T cells sorted from blood. In DNA, the CDR3 is TGTGCCATCAGTGAGCCAGACAGGGGTCTCGTCTATGGCTACACCTTC. Its translation is CAISEPDRGLVYGYTF.